This passage covers 25 T cell receptor beta chains from one sample sequenced in a study of blood T cell repertoires in COVID-19. Sequenced by immunoSEQ multiplex PCR; TCRdb stores in-frame clones only, minus some. In the table there are some 430,000 clones, 90% of which are singletons. What was sequenced was PBMCs or T cells enriched from blood (not recorded which). These receptors were taken from a man aged 18 to 30 who had recovered from COVID-19.

This clone was counted a single time. The chain recombines TRBV19 with TRBJ2-1, with D maybe TRBD2 (5 bases). V was shortened by 5 bases and J by 6 bases, with 11 bases between the two germline ends. Germline V gives CDR1 LNHDA, CDR2 SQIVND (reference sequence). The CDR3 length is 13 residues. CDR3 sequence (DNA): TGTGCCAGTAGTCCGGGGTCGGGCAATGAGCAGTTCTTC. It encodes CASSPGSGNEQFF.

The V and J genes are TRBV18 and TRBJ1-2; 10 nucleotides match TRBD1. Trimming removed 6 bases from V and 8 bases from J; junction bases left unmatched: 12. The CDR3 runs to 15 residues. Germline V gene sequence: CDR1 KGHSH, CDR2 LQKENI. The CDR3 bases are TGTGCCAGCTCCTCAACCAGAGACAGGGGGCCCGGCTACACCTTC. It codes for CASSSTRDRGPGYTF. The complete variable domain, with remaining parts taken from reference TRBV18 and TRBJ1-2, reads NAGVMQNPRHLVRRRGQEARLRCSPMKGHSHVYWYRQLPEEGLKFMVYLQKENIIDESGMPKERFSAEFPKEGPSILRIQQVVRGDSAAYFCASSSTRDRGPGYTFGSGTRLTVV.

The J gene is TRBJ1-3, the V gene TRBV19; no reliable D call. The CDR3 totals 14 residues. V lost 8 bases and J lost 2, with 13 bases in between. Germline CDR1 is LNHDA and CDR2 is SQIVND (reference sequence). For the CDR3, the DNA is TGTGCCAGTGTCCCCGTGAGTCCTGGAAACACCATATATTTT. It codes for CASVPVSPGNTIYF.

The chain carries TRBV11-3 and TRBJ1-2, with a possible D match to TRBD1 (6 bases). V dropped 5 bases and J dropped 4 bases, with 14 bases sitting between them. The CDR3 consists of 14 residues. Germline V lookup: CDR1 SGHNT, CDR2 YENEEA. This CDR3 is CASSEGGYGYGYTF. CDR3 sequence (DNA): TGTGCCAGCAGCGAAGGGGGTTACGGCTATGGCTACACCTTC.

This sequence joins TRBV5-1 and TRBJ1-2; D perhaps matches TRBD1 (5 bases). The V end lost 5 bases, the J end lost 6 bases, and 14 bases lay between the germline ends. The CDR3 consists of 13 residues. In germline, CDR1 is SGHRS, CDR2 YFSETQ. The DNA of the CDR3 is TGCGCCAGCAGAGTTGGGGCGAACCATGGCTACACCTTC. This gives the protein CASRVGANHGYTF.

This clone occurred a few times. The chain couples TRBV28 to TRBJ2-7; 8 nucleotides agree with TRBD2. The V gene end was trimmed by 5 bases and the J gene end by 0 bases; junction bases not matched to a gene: 9. The CDR3 runs 16 residues. Germline loops: CDR1 MDHEN, CDR2 SYDVKM. CDR3 sequence: CASSRRAGGASYEQYF. The CDR3 nucleotides read TGTGCCAGCAGTAGACGTGCGGGAGGAGCCTCCTACGAGCAGTACTTC.

The chain links TRBV6-1 to TRBJ2-3; TRBD1 agrees at 8 bases. The CDR3 runs to 18 residues. V dropped 2 bases and J dropped 4; count of bases not matched to a gene: 14. Germline values: CDR1 MNHNS, CDR2 SASEGT. The CDR3 protein is CASSEKTPGGGWADTQYF. CDR3 DNA sequence: TGTGCCAGCAGTGAAAAAACCCCAGGGGGCGGTTGGGCAGATACGCAGTATTTT.

This chain joins TRBV14 and TRBJ1-2; no firm D call. The germline V gene has CDR1 SGHDN and CDR2 FVKESK. This CDR3 is built from 12 residues. The V gene lost 3 bases and the J gene lost 4 bases, with 6 bases spanning the gap. The CDR3 loop is CASSQASYGYTF. CDR3 nucleotides: TGTGCCAGCAGCCAGGCAAGCTATGGCTACACCTTC.

This chain connects TRBV18 to TRBJ1-1; 9 positions match TRBD1. The CDR3 is 14 amino acids. V trimming: 6 bases; J trimming: 5 bases; junction bases outside the gene matches: 7. Germline CDR1 is KGHSH and CDR2 is LQKENI. CDR3 sequence: CASSKSGTGTEAFF. The CDR3 DNA follows: TGTGCCAGCTCGAAATCCGGGACAGGGACTGAAGCTTTCTTT.

The V and J genes are TRBV5-1 and TRBJ2-5; 8 bases map to TRBD1. The length of the CDR3 is 13 residues. In germline, CDR1 is SGHRS, CDR2 YFSETQ. Trimming took 4 bases from V and 4 from J; bases not matched to a gene: 3. The chain's CDR3 is CASSRTGSETQYF. The CDR3, as DNA: TGCGCCAGCAGCCGGACAGGGTCAGAGACCCAGTACTTC.

The rearrangement joins TRBV11-2 to TRBJ1-1; D possibly corresponds to TRBD1 (5 bases). Germline CDR1 and CDR2: SGHAT and FQNNGV. The CDR3 has 15 residues. Trimming stripped 0 bases from V and 1 base from J, with 9 bases between. The CDR3 nucleotides read TGTGCCAGCAGCTTAGAGTGGGGCCGGAACACTGAAGCTTTCTTT. It specifies CASSLEWGRNTEAFF.

The V and J genes are TRBV4-2 and TRBJ1-2, with a tentative D call TRBD1 (5 bases). The germline V gene has CDR1 LGHNA and CDR2 YNFKEQ. V lost 1 base, J lost 4 bases, and 22 bases lay in between. The CDR3 is 18 residues long. CDR3 bases: TGTGCCAGCAGCCAAGCCCTCCGTCCAGGGTCGATTATCTATGGCTACACCTTC. As protein: CASSQALRPGSIIYGYTF.

The chain uses TRBV5-4 and TRBJ1-6; 9 positions match TRBD1. Per the germline V gene, CDR1 is SGHNT and CDR2 is YYREEE (reference sequence). The CDR3 has 15 residues. After removal of 5 bases from V and 6 bases from J, the junction contained 6 bases not matched to a gene. The CDR3 DNA follows: TGTGCCAGCAGTTTACAGGGGGCGATTAATTCACCCCTCCACTTT. Amino acids: CASSLQGAINSPLHF.

The chain combines TRBV29-1 with TRBJ1-1; D gene unclear. The length of the CDR3 is 12 residues. The V gene lost 3 bases and the J gene lost 3 bases, with 8 bases spanning the gap. Germline V gene lookup returns CDR1 SQVTM and CDR2 ANQGSEA. The CDR3 region is CSVEKRDTEAFF. In DNA form, the CDR3 reads TGCAGCGTTGAGAAGAGGGACACTGAAGCTTTCTTT.

This clone came up once. This chain connects TRBV6-1 to TRBJ2-3; 10 bases agree with TRBD1. In germline, CDR1 is MNHNS, CDR2 SASEGT. With V trimmed by 3 bases and J by 3 bases, 9 bases remained unmatched. This CDR3 comprises 17 residues. This CDR3 is CASSDGVGQGMTDTQYF. In DNA form, the CDR3 reads TGTGCCAGCAGTGATGGGGTGGGACAGGGGATGACAGATACGCAGTATTTT.

CDR3 loop: CASSIVGGQPQHF. The CDR3 DNA is TGTGCCAGTAGTATAGTTGGGGGGCAGCCCCAGCATTTT. The J gene is TRBJ1-5, the V gene TRBV19; D might be TRBD1 (5 bases). Trimming pared 1 base from V and 7 bases from J, leaving 8 bases between. Germline V gene lookup returns CDR1 LNHDA and CDR2 SQIVND (reference sequence). This CDR3 is 13 amino acids long.

This rearrangement joins TRBV5-4 to TRBJ1-3; a weak D match, TRBD1 (6 bases). The CDR3 is made up of 15 amino acids. The ends were cut back, 2 bases at V and 2 bases at J, with 11 bases in the middle. CDR1 is SGHNT, CDR2 YYREEE, per germline (reference sequence). CDR3 sequence reads: CASSFGPGAGNTIYF. CDR3 DNA sequence: TGTGCCAGCAGCTTCGGCCCAGGGGCTGGAAACACCATATATTTT. Full variable domain (outside the CDR3, taken from reference TRBV5-4 and TRBJ1-3): ETGVTQSPTHLIKTRGQQVTLRCSSQSGHNTVSWYQQALGQGPQFIFQYYREEENGRGNFPPRFSGLQFPNYSSELNVNALELDDSALYLCASSFGPGAGNTIYFGEGSWLTVV.

V and J are TRBV10-3 and TRBJ1-2; D is perhaps TRBD1 (5 bases). The CDR3 covers 17 residues. V lost 3 bases and J 5 bases, leaving 22 bases between the germline ends. The germline V gene has CDR1 ENHRY and CDR2 SYGVKD. CDR3 nucleotides: TGTGCCATCAGTGACACCAAAGACAGCTCCCAATGGTATGGCTACACCTTC. This encodes CAISDTKDSSQWYGYTF.

The CDR3 loop reads CSVREGGVGGYGYTF. In DNA, the CDR3 is TGCAGCGTCCGCGAAGGGGGAGTTGGGGGATATGGCTACACCTTC. The chain links TRBV29-1 to TRBJ1-2; D might be TRBD1 (6 bases). This CDR3 is built from 15 residues. The germline V gene has CDR1 SQVTM and CDR2 ANQGSEA. The V and J ends lost 6 bases and 5 bases respectively, with 22 bases between them.

The J gene is TRBJ1-2, the V gene TRBV6-6; 9 positions match TRBD1. The V gene end was trimmed by 5 bases and the J gene end by 2 bases; junction bases not matched to a gene: 12. Germline CDR1 and CDR2: MNHNY and SVGAGI (reference sequence). CDR3 length: 17 amino acids. CDR3 sequence: CASSPWDRENRNYGYTF. The CDR3, as DNA: TGTGCCAGCAGTCCCTGGGACAGGGAAAACCGAAACTATGGCTACACCTTC.

CDR3 nucleotide sequence: TGTGCCATCAGTTTGGGGGCGGGAGGGCCCTACAATGAGCAGTTCTTC. Protein sequence: CAISLGAGGPYNEQFF. The rearrangement joins TRBV10-3 to TRBJ2-1; 9 nucleotides line up with TRBD2. CDR1 and CDR2 (germline): ENHRY, SYGVKD. CDR3 length: 16 residues. V was pared by 5 bases and J by 2 bases, with 7 bases of the junction left unmatched.

The chain is built from TRBV19 and TRBJ2-2; 8 bases line up with TRBD2. Germline V CDR1 and CDR2: LNHDA, SQIVND (reference sequence). The CDR3 has 14 amino acids. J lost 4 bases, V lost 8 bases, and 6 bases had no gene match. The CDR3 DNA sequence: TGTGCCAGTCGCACCCGGGGGGGCACCGGGGAGCTGTTTTTT. It translates to CASRTRGGTGELFF.

The genes are TRBV7-6 and TRBJ1-4; D gene unclear. The V end lost 2 bases, the J end lost 13 bases, and 14 bases lay between the germline ends. Germline CDR1 is SGHVS and CDR2 is FNYEAQ. CDR3 length: 13 amino acids. The CDR3 nucleotides are TGTGCCAGCAGCTTAAATTGGGCAGAAGGACTGTTTTTT. Its translation is CASSLNWAEGLFF.

This CDR3 is CASSPRDRVSGTQYF. The CDR3 bases are TGTGCCAGCAGCCCCCGGGACAGGGTATCGGGGACCCAGTACTTC. The chain links TRBV5-5 to TRBJ2-5; 9 nucleotides agree with TRBD1. V lost 4 bases, J lost 7 bases, and 11 bases stayed unmatched. Germline CDR1 reads SGHKS; CDR2 reads YYEKEE (reference sequence). The CDR3 has 15 residues.

This sequence joins TRBV6-5 and TRBJ2-1, with TRBD2 matching 8 bases. Germline values: CDR1 MNHEY, CDR2 SVGAGI. The length of the CDR3 is 15 residues. The junction had 7 bases not matched to a gene; V was cut back by 2 bases and J by 7 bases. The CDR3 coding sequence is TGTGCCAGCAGTTACGGGACTAGGTTAGGGAATGAGCAGTTCTTC. It encodes CASSYGTRLGNEQFF.